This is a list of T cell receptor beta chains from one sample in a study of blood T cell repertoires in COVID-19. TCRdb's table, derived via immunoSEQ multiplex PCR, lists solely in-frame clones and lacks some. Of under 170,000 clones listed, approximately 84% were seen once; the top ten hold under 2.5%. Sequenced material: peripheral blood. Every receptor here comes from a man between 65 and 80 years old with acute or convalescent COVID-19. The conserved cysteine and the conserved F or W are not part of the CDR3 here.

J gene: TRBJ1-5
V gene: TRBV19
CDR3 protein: ASSIRNRFSNQPQH

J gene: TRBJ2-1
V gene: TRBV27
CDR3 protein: ASSPPTPISYNEQF

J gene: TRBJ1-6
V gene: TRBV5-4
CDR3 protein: ASSGGGSPLH

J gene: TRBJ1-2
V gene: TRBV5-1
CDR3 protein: ASSPLGDTYGYT

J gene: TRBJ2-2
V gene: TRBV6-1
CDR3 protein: ASSEPHRGGTGELF

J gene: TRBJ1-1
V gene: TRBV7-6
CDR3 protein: ASSLSTTGNTEAF

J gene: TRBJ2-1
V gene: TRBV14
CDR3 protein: ASSPRTGAGNEQF

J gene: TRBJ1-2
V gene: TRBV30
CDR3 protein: AWSRWSYGYT

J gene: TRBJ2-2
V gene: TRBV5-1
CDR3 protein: ASSDRTGTGELF

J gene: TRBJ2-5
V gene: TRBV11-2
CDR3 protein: ASSLGPGGQETQY

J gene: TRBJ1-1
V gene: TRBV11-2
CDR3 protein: ASSPDTGTGRTEAF